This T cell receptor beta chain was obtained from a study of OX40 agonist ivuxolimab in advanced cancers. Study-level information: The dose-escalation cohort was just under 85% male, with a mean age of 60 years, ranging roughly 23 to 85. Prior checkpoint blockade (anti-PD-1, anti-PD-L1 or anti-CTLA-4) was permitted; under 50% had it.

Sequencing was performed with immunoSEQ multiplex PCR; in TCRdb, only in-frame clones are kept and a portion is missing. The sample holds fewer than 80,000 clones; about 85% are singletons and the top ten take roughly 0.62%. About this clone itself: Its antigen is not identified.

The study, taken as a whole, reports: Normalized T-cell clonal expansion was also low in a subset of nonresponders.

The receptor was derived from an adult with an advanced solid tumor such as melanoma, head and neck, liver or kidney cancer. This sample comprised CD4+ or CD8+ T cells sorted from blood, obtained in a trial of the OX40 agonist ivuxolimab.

CDR3 residues: CASSRETGSSYNEQFF. CDR3 nucleotides: TGTGCCAGCAGCCGCGAAACGGGAAGCTCCTACAATGAGCAGTTCTTC. This chain connects TRBV7-2 to TRBJ2-1; D is perhaps TRBD2 (5 bases). The CDR3 runs 16 residues. Looked up from germline, CDR1 is SGHTA and CDR2 is FQGNSA. Trimming removed 5 bases from V and 0 bases from J, with 14 bases in between.